The source of this T cell receptor beta chain is a study of blood T cell repertoires in COVID-19. Study at large: Sites across the United States, Italy and Spain contributed samples from acute and convalescent COVID-19.

Authors' methods: The authors estimated nucleated cell counts from reference gene primer amplification. Sequenced by immunoSEQ multiplex PCR; TCRdb stores in-frame clones only, minus some. Clone size and the V and J calls come from that table; the DNA yielded D and trimming. The sample lists about 15,000 clones, 70% to 90% occurring once. This clone is judged hyperexpanded. The CDR3 sequence is 15 residues long. Germline V gene data show CDR1 as SGHNT and CDR2 as YYREEE (reference sequence). V shed 0 bases and J shed 3 bases, with 11 bases lying between them. This sequence was found in a human donor with active COVID-19. The donor label of this sample is uncertain. Sequences were obtained from peripheral blood. The chain joins TRBV5-4 to TRBJ2-3; D uncertain. The CDR3: CASSLAGVLTDTQYF. CDR3 nucleotide sequence: TGTGCCAGCAGCTTGGCCGGTGTCCTGACAGATACGCAGTATTTT.